Listed here is a single TCR beta chain. The antigen remains unidentified. The length of the CDR3 is 15 residues. CDR1 and CDR2 (germline): KGHSH, LQKENI. V shed 3 bases, J shed 0 bases, and the junction held 2 bases outside the gene matches. This sample was included in a study of PD-1 blockade in classical Hodgkin lymphoma. Study details: Administration of nivolumab to patients was at 3 mg/kg intravenously every 2 weeks.

Here immunoSEQ multiplex PCR was the method, and the copy in TCRdb shows in-frame clones only, minus some. This table has some 90,000 clones, more than 80% appearing once. The study, taken as a whole, reports: Reports indicated that newly diagnosed patients had lower baseline TCR diversity than healthy donors did.

Time point here: cycle 4 day 1 (C4D1), after five to seven weeks of nivolumab. Each of the patients experienced relapse following autologous stem cell transplantation, and their brentuximab vedotin exposure differed. This TCR was recovered from a human donor with classical Hodgkin lymphoma. The chain carries TRBV18 and TRBJ1-3; 7 bases match TRBD1. This specimen was peripheral blood mononuclear cells (PBMCs), taken before the fourth cycle of nivolumab. The chain's CDR3 is CASSPTGDSGNTIYF. CDR3 coding DNA: TGTGCCAGCTCACCCACAGGGGACTCTGGAAACACCATATATTTT.